A selection of T cell receptor beta chains follows, all from one sample in a study of blood T cells in healthy people across ages. One entry per CDR3 protein, called by TCRdb with MiXCR from the 5' RACE reads. The data contain about 1.5 million distinct CDR3 sequences, 40% to 50% of them singletons. Sequencing input: blood. The source is a woman younger than 35 in good health. Each CDR3 is given with its conserved first and last residue. A D gene is named only where the DNA matches it firmly. Only some rows state a clone size, as once, few, many or a class for expanded clones.

TRBV4-1	-	-	TRBJ2-5	TGCGCCAGCAGCCAAGTCGAACTAGTGGAGACCCAGTACTTC	CASSQVELVETQYF
TRBV29-1	TRBD1	few	TRBJ1-4	TGCAGCGTTGCCGTGGACAGGGGTCCGGGTAAACTGTTTTTT	CSVAVDRGPGKLFF
TRBV21-1	-	few	TRBJ2-7	TGTGCCAGCAGCAAAGTTCGCTCCTACAATGAGCAGTACTTC	CASSKVRSYNEQYF
TRBV6-1	TRBD1	-	TRBJ1-2	TGTGCCAGCAGTGGAGCATTCGGGACAGAGACTTATGGCTACACCTTC	CASSGAFGTETYGYTF
TRBV28	-	many	TRBJ2-5	TGTGCCAGCAGTTCCCTGCCTTCAGAGACCCAGTACTTC	CASSSLPSETQYF
TRBV7-2	-	-	TRBJ2-5	TGTGCCAGCAGCTTAGTTGTCGCATGCTGGGAGACCCAGTACTTC	CASSLVVACWETQYF
TRBV7-2	-	few	TRBJ2-5	TGTGCCAGCAGCTACCGGGACTTCCAAGAGACCCAGTACTTC	CASSYRDFQETQYF
TRBV7-9	-	few	TRBJ2-3	TGTGCCAGCAGCACAATCACTAACACAGATACGCAGTATTTT	CASSTITNTDTQYF
TRBV20-1	-	-	TRBJ2-7	TGCAGTGCTAGAGTAGCAGGGCTACCGTCTGGCGGCTCCTACGAGCAGTACTTC	CSARVAGLPSGGSYEQYF
TRBV7-9	-	-	TRBJ1-6	TGTGCCAGCAGCCCCGCCGCGGCCAGGGGAAATTCACCCCTCCACTTT	CASSPAAARGNSPLHF
TRBV10-2	-	few	TRBJ1-4	TGCGCCAGCAGTGAGTCCCCCGGCCTGGATGAAAAACTGTTTTTT	CASSESPGLDEKLFF
TRBV20-1	TRBD2	-	TRBJ2-7	TGCAGTGCAGGGGAGGGGCAGGGATTTAACGAGCAGTACTTC	CSAGEGQGFNEQYF
TRBV10-3	TRBD1	-	TRBJ1-4	TGTGCCATCAGTGAATCCAGGGGGCACGGTGAAAAACTGTTTTTT	CAISESRGHGEKLFF
TRBV3-1	-	few	TRBJ2-3	TGTGCCAGCAGCCAGGCCGGGACTCGAGCAGATACGCAGTATTTT	CASSQAGTRADTQYF
TRBV29-1	-	-	TRBJ1-6	TGCAGCGTTCCGAAGATCCCCTTATCCGGGACAAGGGGCCCGGATCCCCTCCACTTT	CSVPKIPLSGTRGPDPLHF
TRBV6-2/TRBV6-3	-	-	TRBJ1-2	TGTGCCAGCAGCCACCCCAAGAACAACTATGGCTACACCTTC	CASSHPKNNYGYTF
TRBV29-1	TRBD2	many	TRBJ2-3	TGCAGCGTGAGCGGGAGTGGTACAGATACGCAGTATTTT	CSVSGSGTDTQYF
TRBV5-1	TRBD2	few	TRBJ2-7	TGCGCCAGCAGTACCGGGACTATAGCCTACGAGCAGTACTTC	CASSTGTIAYEQYF
TRBV10-3	TRBD2	-	TRBJ2-7	TGTGCCATCAGGGCTAGCGGGGGGTCCTACGAGCAGTACTTC	CAIRASGGSYEQYF
TRBV9	-	few	TRBJ1-6	TGTGCCAGCAGCGTAGGGCAGTATAATTCACCCCTCCACTTT	CASSVGQYNSPLHF
TRBV15	-	once	TRBJ1-1	TGTGCCACCAGCAGAGTCGAGGGGCGGGGCACTGAAGCTTTCTTT	CATSRVEGRGTEAFF
TRBV7-2	TRBD1	-	TRBJ1-2	TGTGCCAGCAGCTTAGCTTGGCAGGGGGGAGTATTTAACTATGGCTACACCTTC	CASSLAWQGGVFNYGYTF
TRBV7-9	TRBD2	-	TRBJ2-1	TGTGCCAGCAGCCCCCCTTCCCTAGCGGAGGGTGAGCAGTTCTTC	CASSPPSLAEGEQFF
TRBV27	-	-	TRBJ2-3	TGTGCCAGCAGTTTTGGGGGGGGGCCTTACGATACGCAGTATTTT	CASSFGGGPYDTQYF
TRBV6-2/TRBV6-3	TRBD2	-	TRBJ2-7	TGTGCCAGCAGCCTAGGGGGACTAGCGGAGCTTACTTACTACGAGCAGTACTTC	CASSLGGLAELTYYEQYF
TRBV12-3/TRBV12-4	-	-	TRBJ2-7	TGTGCCAGCAGCCAGGACTACTATAACTCCTACGAGCAGTACTTC	CASSQDYYNSYEQYF
TRBV12-3/TRBV12-4	-	-	TRBJ2-1	TGTGCCAGCACGGCGGCCAATGAGCAGTTCTTC	CASTAANEQFF
TRBV5-1	TRBD1	-	TRBJ2-5	TGCGCCAGCAGCTCTCCGACAGGGGGACAAGAGACCCAGTACTTC	CASSSPTGGQETQYF
TRBV4-1	-	-	TRBJ1-6	TGCGCCAGCAGACACGAAGAGGGCTATAATTCACCCCTCCACTTT	CASRHEEGYNSPLHF
TRBV25-1	-	-	TRBJ1-2	TGTGCCAGCAGTCGAGACACAGGGACAACTAACTATGGCTACACCTTC	CASSRDTGTTNYGYTF
TRBV4-1	-	few	TRBJ2-4	TGCGCCAGCAGCCAAGATCTAGTTGAGAACATTCAGTACTTC	CASSQDLVENIQYF
TRBV5-1	-	-	TRBJ1-1	TGCGCCAGCAGCGGTTTGGTGTCTGACACTGAAGCTTTCTTT	CASSGLVSDTEAFF
TRBV29-1	TRBD1	-	TRBJ1-6	TGCAGCGTTTTACCGACAGGGGTGAGCAATTCACCCCTCCACTTT	CSVLPTGVSNSPLHF
TRBV14	TRBD1	-	TRBJ1-5	TGTGCCAGCAGCCATTTGACCCCGGACAGGGGGCGCCGGGGGTATCAGCCCCAGCATTTT	CASSHLTPDRGRRGYQPQHF
TRBV10-1	-	-	TRBJ2-5	TGCGCCAGCAGCCGGGGCCAGTTTATGGAGTACTTC	CASSRGQFMEYF
TRBV6-1	-	-	TRBJ2-5	TGTGCCAGCAGCCTTACCCTAGGGACAACCGGAGCCAATGAGCAGTACTTC	CASSLTLGTTGANEQYF
TRBV12-3/TRBV12-4	TRBD2	-	TRBJ2-5	TGTGCCAGCAATTCAGCGGGAGCTTCCAACAATGAGCAGTACTTC	CASNSAGASNNEQYF
TRBV12-5	TRBD1	-	TRBJ1-2	TGTGCTAGTGAATTTACAGGGGGCGGTTTACAGGGCTACACCTTC	CASEFTGGGLQGYTF
TRBV10-3	TRBD2	-	TRBJ2-1	TGTGCCATCAGCCAGGGGACTAGCGGGGGTCAAGAGACCCAGTTCTTC	CAISQGTSGGQETQFF
TRBV27	TRBD1	-	TRBJ2-7	TGTGCCAGCAGTTTCGGGTCGGGACAGGGGGCCCACGAGCAGTACTTC	CASSFGSGQGAHEQYF
TRBV5-1	-	few	TRBJ1-6	TGCGCCAGCAGCTTGTCGGGGACGGATTCACCCCTCCACTTT	CASSLSGTDSPLHF
TRBV20-1	-	many	TRBJ2-1	TGCAGTGCTAGCGGGAGCGGCTATGAGCAGTTCTTC	CSASGSGYEQFF
TRBV6-5	TRBD1	-	TRBJ2-7	TGTGCCAGCAGTTACTCCCTTGACAGGGTCTACGAGCGGTACTTC	CASSYSLDRVYERYF
TRBV20-1	TRBD1	-	TRBJ1-2	TGCAGTGCTCGACGGACAGGGAAGGATGGCTACACCTTC	CSARRTGKDGYTF
TRBV7-2	-	-	TRBJ2-5	TGTGCCAGCAGCTTATCCGGGACCAAAGAGACCCAGTACTTC	CASSLSGTKETQYF
TRBV4-2	-	-	TRBJ2-3	TGTGTCAGCAGCCAAGGGAAGGTAGTAGGTACAGATACGCAGTATTTT	CVSSQGKVVGTDTQYF
TRBV7-6	-	-	TRBJ1-6	TGTGCCAGCAGGTTGGGGGACGGACATTCACCCCTCCACTTT	CASRLGDGHSPLHF
TRBV7-2	-	-	TRBJ1-2	TGTGCCAGCAGCTTAGCTCCAGCCTTTGGGGGCTACACCTTC	CASSLAPAFGGYTF